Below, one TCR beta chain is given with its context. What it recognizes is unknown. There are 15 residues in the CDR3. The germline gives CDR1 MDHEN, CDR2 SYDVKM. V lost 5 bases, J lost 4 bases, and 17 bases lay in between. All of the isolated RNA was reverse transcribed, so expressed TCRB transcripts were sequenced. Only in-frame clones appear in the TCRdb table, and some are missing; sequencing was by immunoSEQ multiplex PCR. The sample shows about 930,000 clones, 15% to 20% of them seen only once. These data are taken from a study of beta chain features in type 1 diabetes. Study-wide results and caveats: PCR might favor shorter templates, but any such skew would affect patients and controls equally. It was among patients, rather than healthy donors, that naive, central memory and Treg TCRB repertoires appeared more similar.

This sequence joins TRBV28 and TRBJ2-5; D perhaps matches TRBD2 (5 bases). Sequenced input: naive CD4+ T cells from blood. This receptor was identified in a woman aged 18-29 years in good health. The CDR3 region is CASSGRGSASETQYF. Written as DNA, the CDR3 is TGTGCCAGCAGTGGGCGAGGGAGCGCCTCAGAGACCCAGTACTTC.